These 14 T cell receptor beta chains share one sample of origin, sequenced in a study of tumor-infiltrating lymphocytes in primary liver carcinoma. Production of TCR beta cDNA used roughly 0.55 ug total RNA together with a constant-region primer. Employing slightly modified ARM-PCR, three nested multiplex PCR rounds were run, and these gave rise to the TCR beta libraries. Primers for the first two PCR rounds were TRBV1-TRBV30 forward primers and a C-beta reverse primer (roughly 10 cycles per round). TCRdb re-called the multiplex PCR reads with MiXCR, one entry per CDR3 protein. The sample lists around 210,000 distinct CDR3 sequences; 65% were seen once. Germline DNA was also extracted, and blood RNA derived from unsorted whole blood. Sequencing was done on a sample of peripheral blood. The receptors shown here come from a woman aged 60-75 years with primary liver carcinoma and hepatitis B virus infection.

This clonotype was seen repeatedly, ten times or more. The J gene is TRBJ2-6, the V gene TRBV12-3 or TRBV12-4; D is ambiguous. V was pared by 9 bases and J by 3 bases, with 12 bases between. The CDR3 covers 14 residues. The CDR3 reads CASTWEYGANVLTF. The CDR3 region has the DNA TGTGCCAGTACGTGGGAATATGGGGCCAACGTCCTGACTTTC.

This chain joins TRBV6-2 or TRBV6-3 and TRBJ2-7; 8 bases align to TRBD1. The ends lost 6 bases at V and 4 bases at J; junction bases unmatched: 11. This CDR3 has 15 residues. Germline CDR1 reads MNHEY; CDR2 reads SVGEGT. For the CDR3, the DNA is TGTGCCAGCAGCTGCATAGCCGGGACAGGTTACGAGCAGTACTTC. Amino acid sequence: CASSCIAGTGYEQYF.

Of note for this clonotype: This clone may be a read error of a much larger clone one base away. The V gene is TRBV6-1, the J gene TRBJ2-1; TRBD2 aligns across 13 bases. This CDR3 has 16 amino acids. The germline V gene encodes CDR1 MNHNS and CDR2 SASEGT. The CDR3 coding sequence is TGTGCCAGCAGTGAGAGACTAGCGGGGGGTAGGAATGAGCAGCTCTTC. It codes for CASSERLAGGRNEQLF.

The V call is TRBV5-5, the J call TRBJ1-2, with D uncertain. V lost 4 bases, J lost 3 bases, and 13 bases lay in between. This CDR3 spans 14 amino acids. Germline V gives CDR1 SGHKS, CDR2 YYEKEE (reference sequence). DNA for the CDR3: TGTGCCAGCAGCCGGATGGGGAGTGACTATGGCTACACCTTC. It codes for CASSRMGSDYGYTF.

This clonotype was found a few times. The V gene is TRBV6-5, the J gene TRBJ2-7, with 12 positions matching TRBD2. Germline V CDR1 and CDR2: MNHEY, SVGAGI. V lost 4 bases to trimming and J lost 0 bases; unmatched junction nucleotides: 1. The CDR3 runs 15 residues. The CDR3, as DNA: TGTGCCAGCAGTTTGACTAGCGGGAGCTCCTACGAGCAGTACTTC. This gives the protein CASSLTSGSSYEQYF.

J is TRBJ2-3 and V is TRBV7-9; TRBD2 matches at 7 bases. Germline V lookup: CDR1 SEHNR, CDR2 FQNEAQ (reference sequence). V was pared by 5 bases and J by 7 bases, with 6 bases of the junction left unmatched. The CDR3 runs to 13 residues. For the CDR3, the DNA is TGTGCCAGCAGCCCGACTAGCACGAATACGCAGTATTTT. Its translation is CASSPTSTNTQYF.

V is TRBV5-4 and J is TRBJ2-3, with D possibly TRBD1 on 5 matching bases. Trimming stripped 7 bases from V and 0 bases from J, with 18 bases between. Per germline, CDR1 SGHNT and CDR2 YYREEE (reference sequence). This CDR3 has 16 amino acids. CDR3 in amino acids: CASYNRLTSSTDTQYF. CDR3 nucleotides: TGTGCCAGCTATAACAGGCTTACCTCTAGCACAGATACGCAGTATTTT.

Worth noting for this clonotype: Given a much more abundant clone one base away, this may be a read error. The J gene is TRBJ2-3, the V gene TRBV28; D tentatively reads TRBD1 or TRBD2 (7 bases each). This CDR3 region has 17 residues. From germline, CDR1 is MDHEN and CDR2 SYDVKM. The CDR3 reads CASPPRGQGGKTDTRYF. The DNA of the CDR3 is TGTGCCAGCCCCCCAAGGGGGCAGGGAGGGAAAACAGATACGCGGTATTTT.

This clonotype was seen only a few times. J is TRBJ2-7 and V is TRBV5-6; 10 bases line up with TRBD1. Germline V gene lookup returns CDR1 SGHDT and CDR2 YYEEEE. The CDR3 runs 15 residues. Trimming took 4 bases from V and 2 from J; bases not matched to a gene: 6. The CDR3 nucleotides are TGTGCCAGCAGCCCCCCCGGACAGGGGGCCTACGAGCAGTACTTC. This translates into CASSPPGQGAYEQYF.

For this clonotype: A much larger clone is a single base away; this may be a read error. This chain links TRBV10-3 with TRBJ1-1; perhaps TRBD1 as D (5 bases). The V gene lost 3 bases and the J gene lost 0 bases, with 14 bases spanning the gap. This CDR3 contains 16 residues. Germline lookup yields CDR1 ENHRY and CDR2 SYGVKD. This chain's CDR3 is CAISDLRGGVNTEAFF. The CDR3 DNA sequence: TGTGCCATCAGTGACCTCCGTGGGGGGGTGAACACTGAAGCTTTCTTT.

The table lists this clonotype with a count of one. A read error may produce the germline difference seen at one junction end. This chain connects TRBV29-1 to TRBJ1-5; no definite D call. The length of the CDR3 is 12 residues. Germline V gives CDR1 SQVTM, CDR2 ANQGSEA. CDR3 protein: CSLGSGNQPHHF. CDR3 nucleotide sequence: TGCAGCCTTGGCTCAGGCAATCAGCCCCATCATTTT.

With regard to this clonotype: A read error may explain this, as a much larger clone is one base away. V is TRBV4-2 and J is TRBJ2-3; 9 bases align to TRBD1. Germline V gene sequence: CDR1 LGHNA, CDR2 YNFKEQ. Unmatched junction bases numbered 6, after V lost 0 bases and J lost 2 bases. The CDR3 covers 17 residues. The DNA of the CDR3 is TGTGCCAGCAGCCAAGAGGGGACAGGGTCTCCCACAGATACGCAGTATTTT. This gives the protein CASSQEGTGSPTDTQYF.

The sample holds many counts of this clonotype. The V call is TRBV12-3 or TRBV12-4, the J call TRBJ1-2, with D perhaps matching TRBD1 (6 bases). Between the trimmed V and J ends, which lost 6 bases and 8 bases, there was a span of 25 bases. The CDR3 runs to 16 residues. The CDR3, as DNA: TGTGCCAGCAGCCCTCTTTCGGGGGGGCAGGGGTCCGGCTACACCTTC. It specifies CASSPLSGGQGSGYTF.

As regards this clonotype: Relative to the germline gene, one junction end is altered; a read error may explain this. CDR3 sequence (DNA): TGTGCCAGCAGCTTAACAGGGGGATTTAGCACAGATATGCAGTATTTT. Protein: CASSLTGGFSTDMQYF. The chain couples TRBV7-3 to TRBJ2-3, with D possibly matching TRBD1 (6 bases). The CDR3 runs 16 residues. Germline values: CDR1 SGHTA, CDR2 FQGTGA.